This T cell receptor beta chain was documented in a study of blood T cells in healthy people across ages. Ten or more counts support this clonotype. Antigen specificity is unknown. Study observations and caveats: Age advanced and TCR beta diversity per million T cells fell, roughly linearly.

This CDR3 is 11 amino acids long. The ends were cut back, 2 bases at V and 8 bases at J, with 4 bases in the middle. The germline V gene encodes CDR1 LGHNT and CDR2 FRNRAP. Through a sample-barcoded 5' primer and a J-beta primer mix, a second PCR was run for roughly 7 to 12 cycles. All samples yielded 2.5 million or more CDR3-containing paired-end reads. From the 5' RACE reads, TCRdb called clonotypes with MiXCR, one entry per CDR3 protein. This table has about 1.4 million distinct CDR3 sequences, around 59% appearing once. The specimen sequenced was blood. The chain joins TRBV12-5 to TRBJ2-1; D gene ambiguous. The receptor was isolated from a man between 18 and 35 years old in good health. This chain's CDR3 is CASGLRHEQFF. CDR3 in DNA: TGTGCTAGTGGTTTGCGCCATGAGCAGTTCTTC.